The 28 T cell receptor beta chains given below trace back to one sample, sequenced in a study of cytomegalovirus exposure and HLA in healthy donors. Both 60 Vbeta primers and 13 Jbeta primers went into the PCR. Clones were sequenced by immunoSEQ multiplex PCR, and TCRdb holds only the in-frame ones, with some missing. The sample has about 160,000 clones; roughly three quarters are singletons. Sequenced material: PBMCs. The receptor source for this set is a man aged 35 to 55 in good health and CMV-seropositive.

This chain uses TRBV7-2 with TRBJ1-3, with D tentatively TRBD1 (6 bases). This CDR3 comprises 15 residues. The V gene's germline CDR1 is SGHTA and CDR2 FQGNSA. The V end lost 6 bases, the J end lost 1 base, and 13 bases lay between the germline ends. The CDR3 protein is CASSPNRVSGNTIYF. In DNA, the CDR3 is TGTGCCAGCAGTCCCAACAGGGTATCTGGAAACACCATATATTTT.

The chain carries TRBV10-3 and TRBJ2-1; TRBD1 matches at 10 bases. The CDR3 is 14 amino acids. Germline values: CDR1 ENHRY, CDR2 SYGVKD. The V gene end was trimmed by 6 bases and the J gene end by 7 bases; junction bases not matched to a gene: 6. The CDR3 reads CAISPGQGGNEQFF. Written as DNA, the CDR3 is TGTGCCATCAGCCCCGGACAGGGGGGAAATGAGCAGTTCTTC.

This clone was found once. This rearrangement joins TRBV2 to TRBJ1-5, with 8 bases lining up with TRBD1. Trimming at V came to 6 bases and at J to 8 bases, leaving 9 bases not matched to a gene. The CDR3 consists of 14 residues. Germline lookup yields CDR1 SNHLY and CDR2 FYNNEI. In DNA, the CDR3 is TGTGCCAGCAGCCTCGGACAGGGTCGGGAGCCCCAGCATTTT. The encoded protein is CASSLGQGREPQHF.

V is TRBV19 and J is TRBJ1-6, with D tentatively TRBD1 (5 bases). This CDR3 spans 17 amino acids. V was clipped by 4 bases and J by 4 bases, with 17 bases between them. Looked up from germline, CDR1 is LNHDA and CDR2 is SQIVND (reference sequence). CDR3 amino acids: CASSTDPTVRYNSPLHF. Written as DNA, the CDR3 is TGTGCCAGTAGTACCGATCCGACAGTGAGATATAATTCACCCCTCCACTTT.

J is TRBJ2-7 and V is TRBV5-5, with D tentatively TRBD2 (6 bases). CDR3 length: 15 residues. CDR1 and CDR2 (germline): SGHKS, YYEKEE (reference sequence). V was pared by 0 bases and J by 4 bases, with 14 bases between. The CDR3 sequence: CASSLEVGGSYEQYF. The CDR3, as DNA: TGTGCCAGCAGCTTGGAGGTTGGGGGGAGTTACGAGCAGTACTTC.

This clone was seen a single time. CDR3 DNA: TGTGCCAGCAGCTCAACAGGGCAGAATGAAAAACTGTTTTTT. This gives the protein CASSSTGQNEKLFF. The chain couples TRBV9 to TRBJ1-4; perhaps TRBD1 as D (6 bases). The CDR3 is 14 amino acids. Germline values: CDR1 SGDLS, CDR2 YYNGEE. V was cut by 4 bases and J by 5 bases, with 12 bases left in between.

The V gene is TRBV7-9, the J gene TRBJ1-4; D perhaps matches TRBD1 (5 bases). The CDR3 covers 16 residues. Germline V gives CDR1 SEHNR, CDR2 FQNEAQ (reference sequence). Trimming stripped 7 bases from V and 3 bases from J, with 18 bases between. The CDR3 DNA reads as TGTGCCAGCAAATCGGGGGATTATACCGCTAATGAAAAACTGTTTTTT. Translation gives CASKSGDYTANEKLFF.

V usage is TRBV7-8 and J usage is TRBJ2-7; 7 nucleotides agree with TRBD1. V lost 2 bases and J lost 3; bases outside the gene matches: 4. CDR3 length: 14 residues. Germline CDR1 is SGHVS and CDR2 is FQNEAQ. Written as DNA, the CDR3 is TGTGCCAGCAGCTTAAGGGGACAGTTCTACGAGCAGTACTTC. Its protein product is CASSLRGQFYEQYF.

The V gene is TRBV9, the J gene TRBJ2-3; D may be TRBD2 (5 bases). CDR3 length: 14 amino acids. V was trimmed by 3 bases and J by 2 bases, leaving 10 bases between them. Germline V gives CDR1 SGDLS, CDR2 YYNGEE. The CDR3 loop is CASSEGRVTDTQYF. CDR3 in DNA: TGTGCCAGCAGCGAAGGGCGGGTCACAGATACGCAGTATTTT.

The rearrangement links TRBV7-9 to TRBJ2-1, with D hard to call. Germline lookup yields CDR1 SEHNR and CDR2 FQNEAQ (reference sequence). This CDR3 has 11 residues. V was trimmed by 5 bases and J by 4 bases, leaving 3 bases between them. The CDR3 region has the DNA TGTGCCAGCAGCCGGTACAATGAGCAGTTCTTC. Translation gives CASSRYNEQFF.

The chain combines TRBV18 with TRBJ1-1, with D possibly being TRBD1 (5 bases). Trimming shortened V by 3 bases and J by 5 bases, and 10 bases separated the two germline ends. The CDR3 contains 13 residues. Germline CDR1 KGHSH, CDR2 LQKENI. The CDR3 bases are TGTGCCAGCTCACCCGAGCGGGGGACTGAAGCTTTCTTT. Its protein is CASSPERGTEAFF.

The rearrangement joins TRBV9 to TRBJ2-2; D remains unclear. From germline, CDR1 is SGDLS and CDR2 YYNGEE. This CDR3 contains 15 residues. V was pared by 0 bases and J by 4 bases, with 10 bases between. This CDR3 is CASSVAAVFTGELFF. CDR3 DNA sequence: TGTGCCAGCAGCGTAGCGGCGGTCTTCACCGGGGAGCTGTTTTTT.

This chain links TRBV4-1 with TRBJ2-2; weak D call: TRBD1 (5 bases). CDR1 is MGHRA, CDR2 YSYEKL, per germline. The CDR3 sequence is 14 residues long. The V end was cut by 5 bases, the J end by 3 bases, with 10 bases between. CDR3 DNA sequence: TGCGCCAGCAGCGGATTAGGGGACACCGGGGAGCTGTTTTTT. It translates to CASSGLGDTGELFF.

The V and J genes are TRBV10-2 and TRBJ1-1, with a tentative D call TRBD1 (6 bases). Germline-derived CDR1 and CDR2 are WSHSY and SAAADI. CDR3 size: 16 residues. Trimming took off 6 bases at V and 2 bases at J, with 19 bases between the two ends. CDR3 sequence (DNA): TGCGCCAGCAGCGGCGGACAGAGGCTATATAACACTGAAGCTTTCTTT. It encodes CASSGGQRLYNTEAFF.

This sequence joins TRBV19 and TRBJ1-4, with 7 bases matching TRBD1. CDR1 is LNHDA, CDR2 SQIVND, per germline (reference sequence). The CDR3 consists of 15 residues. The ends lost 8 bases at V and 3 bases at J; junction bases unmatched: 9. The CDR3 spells CASGGRGISNEKLFF. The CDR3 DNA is TGTGCCAGTGGTGGCAGGGGGATATCTAATGAAAAACTGTTTTTT.

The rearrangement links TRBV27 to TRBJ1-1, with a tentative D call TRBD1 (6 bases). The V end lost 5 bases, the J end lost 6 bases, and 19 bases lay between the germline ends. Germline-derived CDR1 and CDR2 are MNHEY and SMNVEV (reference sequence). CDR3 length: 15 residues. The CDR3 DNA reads TGTGCCAGCAGTCCCGTTGACAGGCTAGGCGCTGAAGCTTTCTTT. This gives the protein CASSPVDRLGAEAFF.

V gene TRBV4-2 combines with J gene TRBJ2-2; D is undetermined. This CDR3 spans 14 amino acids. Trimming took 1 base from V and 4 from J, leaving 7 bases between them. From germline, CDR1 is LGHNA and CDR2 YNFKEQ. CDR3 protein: CASSQVTTTGELFF. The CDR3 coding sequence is TGTGCCAGCAGCCAAGTGACAACCACCGGGGAGCTGTTTTTT.

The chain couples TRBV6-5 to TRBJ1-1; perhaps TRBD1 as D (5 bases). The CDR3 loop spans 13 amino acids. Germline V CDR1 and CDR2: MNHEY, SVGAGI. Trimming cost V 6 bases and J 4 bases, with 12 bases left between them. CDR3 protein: CASRGGESTEAFF. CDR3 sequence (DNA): TGTGCCAGCAGGGGGGGTGAGAGCACTGAAGCTTTCTTT.

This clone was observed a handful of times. The DNA of the CDR3 is TGTGCCAGCAGTTCGTCCACATATGACATTCAGTACTTC. Translating gives CASSSSTYDIQYF. The gene calls are TRBV27 and TRBJ2-4; no definite D call. The germline V gene has CDR1 MNHEY and CDR2 SMNVEV (reference sequence). V dropped 4 bases and J dropped 8 bases, with 12 bases sitting between them. The CDR3 spans 13 residues.

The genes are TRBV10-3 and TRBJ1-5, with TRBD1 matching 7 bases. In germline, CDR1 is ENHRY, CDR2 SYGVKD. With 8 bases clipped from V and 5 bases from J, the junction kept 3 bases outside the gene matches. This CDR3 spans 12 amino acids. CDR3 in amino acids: CAIWDSDQPQHF. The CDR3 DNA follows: TGTGCCATCTGGGACAGCGATCAGCCCCAGCATTTT.

CDR3 loop: CASSLAGDFYEQYF. The CDR3 nucleotides are TGTGCCAGCAGCTTGGCCGGGGACTTCTACGAGCAGTACTTC. The chain carries TRBV5-5 and TRBJ2-7, with D possibly being TRBD2 (6 bases). V shed 0 bases and J shed 3 bases, with 10 bases lying between them. Germline CDR1 reads SGHKS; CDR2 reads YYEKEE (reference sequence). The CDR3 is 14 amino acids.

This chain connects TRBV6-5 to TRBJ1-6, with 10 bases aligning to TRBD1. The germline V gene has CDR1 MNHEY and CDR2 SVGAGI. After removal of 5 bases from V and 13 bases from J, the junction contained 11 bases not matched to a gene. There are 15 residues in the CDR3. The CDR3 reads CASSKTGGAFPPLHF. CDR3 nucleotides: TGTGCCAGCAGTAAGACAGGGGGCGCGTTTCCCCCCCTCCACTTT.

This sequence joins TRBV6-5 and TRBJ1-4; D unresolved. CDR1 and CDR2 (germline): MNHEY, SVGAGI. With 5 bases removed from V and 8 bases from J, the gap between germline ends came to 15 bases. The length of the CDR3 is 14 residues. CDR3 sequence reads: CASSPAPGPEKLFF. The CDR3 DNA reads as TGTGCCAGCAGTCCTGCCCCGGGTCCAGAAAAACTGTTTTTT.

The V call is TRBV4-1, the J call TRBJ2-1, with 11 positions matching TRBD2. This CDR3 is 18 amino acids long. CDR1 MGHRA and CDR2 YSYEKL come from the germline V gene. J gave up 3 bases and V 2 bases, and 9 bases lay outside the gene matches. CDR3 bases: TGCGCCAGCAGCCAAAAGGGTGGGGGACTAGCGGACTACAATGAGCAGTTCTTC. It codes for CASSQKGGGLADYNEQFF.

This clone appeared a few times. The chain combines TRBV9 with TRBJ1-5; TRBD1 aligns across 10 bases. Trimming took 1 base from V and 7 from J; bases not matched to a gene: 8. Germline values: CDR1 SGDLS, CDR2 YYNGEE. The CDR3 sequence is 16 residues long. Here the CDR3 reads CASSVRGQGLRQPQHF. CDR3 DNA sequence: TGTGCCAGCAGCGTACGGGGACAGGGGTTGAGACAGCCCCAGCATTTT.

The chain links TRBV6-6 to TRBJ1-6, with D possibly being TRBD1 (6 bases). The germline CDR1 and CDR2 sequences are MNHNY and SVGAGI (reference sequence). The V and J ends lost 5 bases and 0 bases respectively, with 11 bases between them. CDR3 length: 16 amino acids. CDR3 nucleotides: TGTGCCAGCAGTGTAAAGGACAGCTCCTATAATTCACCCCTCCACTTT. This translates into CASSVKDSSYNSPLHF.

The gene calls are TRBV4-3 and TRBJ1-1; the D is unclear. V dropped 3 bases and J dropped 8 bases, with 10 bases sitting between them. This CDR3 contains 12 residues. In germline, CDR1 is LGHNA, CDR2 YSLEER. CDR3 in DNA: TGCGCCAGCAGCCAGGTTGGAGGGGAAGCTTTCTTT. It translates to CASSQVGGEAFF.

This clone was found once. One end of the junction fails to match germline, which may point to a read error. CDR3 DNA: TGTGCCACCAGCAGGGATGTCGGACTGAACAATGGGCAGTTCTTC. Its translation: CATSRDVGLNNGQFF. The J gene is TRBJ2-1, the V gene TRBV15; D may be TRBD2 (5 bases). The CDR3 consists of 15 residues. Germline lookup yields CDR1 LNHNV and CDR2 YYDKDF (reference sequence).